The rows below give T cell receptor beta chains drawn from one sample of a study of T cells in Graves' hyperthyroidism and ophthalmopathy. Using its own MiXCR run on the multiplex PCR reads, TCRdb lists one record per CDR3 protein. Of about 130,000 distinct CDR3 sequences listed, more than 20% are singletons. The sequenced sample was blood. Every receptor here comes from a woman aged 45-59 years with Graves' hyperthyroidism that later progressed to Graves' ophthalmopathy. Each CDR3 is given with its conserved first and last residue. D genes are given only for firm matches. Clone size is not always given. Where it is, it says once, few, many or a class for expanded clones.

-,many,TRBV28,TRBJ2-7,TGTGCCAGCAGCAGGGCAGCCTACGAGCAGTACTTC,CASSRAAYEQYF
TRBD1,few,TRBV10-3,TRBJ1-4,TGTGCCATCAGACCTGGACAGGGTGATAGTGAAAAACTGTTTTTT,CAIRPGQGDSEKLFF
-,-,TRBV28,TRBJ1-5,-,CASSFGLGNQPRHF
-,few,TRBV5-1,TRBJ2-6,TGCGCCAGCAGCTTGATTGGAGCCTCCTCTGGGGCCAACGTCCTGACTTTC,CASSLIGASSGANVLTF
TRBD1,-,TRBV28,TRBJ1-6,TGTGCCAGCAGTTTATTCCTCGGACAGGGGTTATTTTCACCCCTCCACTTT,CASSLFLGQGLFSPLHF
TRBD2,many,TRBV12-3/TRBV12-4,TRBJ2-2,TGTGCCAGCAGTTTATTTACGGGAGGGCCCTCCGGGGAGCTGTTTTTT,CASSLFTGGPSGELFF
TRBD2,few,TRBV7-3,TRBJ2-1,TGTGCCAGCAGCTTAACGTCCCCGACTAGCGGGAGGAGCAATGAGCAGTTCTTC,CASSLTSPTSGRSNEQFF
TRBD1,few,TRBV20-1,TRBJ1-5,TGCAGTGCTAGAGATGGGACAGGGTTTAGGCAGCCCCAGCATTTT,CSARDGTGFRQPQHF
-,many,TRBV7-9,TRBJ2-5,TGTGCCAGCAGCTTAGGTTCTTCTCAGACGACATATAGGGGGAGCTTGGAGACCCAGTACTTC,CASSLGSSQTTYRGSLETQYF
-,many,TRBV11-2,TRBJ2-4,TGTGCCAGCAGCCTCAATAAAAACATTCAGTACTTC,CASSLNKNIQYF
TRBD1,many,TRBV27,TRBJ2-7,TGTGCCAGCAGTTTATCGACGGCCCGGACAGGGATCTACGAGCAGTACTTC,CASSLSTARTGIYEQYF
-,many,TRBV20-1,TRBJ1-1,TGCAGTGCTAGAGATCAGAGGAACACTGAAGCTTTCTTT,CSARDQRNTEAFF
TRBD2,many,TRBV28,TRBJ2-2,TGTGCCAGCAGTTTAAGAGGACTAGCTCGTCCCGGGGAGCTGTTTTTT,CASSLRGLARPGELFF
-,many,TRBV5-1,TRBJ1-1,TGCGCCAGCACGCGCAGCGGGGGGACTGAAGCTTTCTTT,CASTRSGGTEAFF
TRBD1,many,TRBV28,TRBJ1-2,TGTGCCAGCCTCAACCAGGGGGCGAACTATGGCTACACCTTC,CASLNQGANYGYTF
-,-,TRBV6-2/TRBV6-3,TRBJ1-3,TGTGCCAGCTCCCGAACCCGGGGGGTAAAGGGAAACACCATATATTTT,CASSRTRGVKGNTIYF
-,many,TRBV27,TRBJ2-1,TGTGCCAGCAGTTTGAACAGGGATTACTACAATGAGCAGTTCTTC,CASSLNRDYYNEQFF
TRBD2,many,TRBV6-2/TRBV6-3,TRBJ2-7,TGTGCCAGCAGTTACTCGAGAGGACTAGCGGCCTACGAGCAGTACTTC,CASSYSRGLAAYEQYF
-,few,TRBV5-4,TRBJ2-5,TGTGCCAGCAGCCAAGACAGGTACCAAGAGACCCAGTACTTC,CASSQDRYQETQYF
TRBD1,many,TRBV12-3/TRBV12-4,TRBJ1-6,TGTGCCAGCAGTAAGGGGGCAGGGACGGGTTCACCCCTCCACTTT,CASSKGAGTGSPLHF
TRBD1,-,TRBV11-2,TRBJ1-3,TGTGCCAGCAGCCCGAACCTACAGGGGGGGACTGGAAACACCATATATTTT,CASSPNLQGGTGNTIYF
-,-,TRBV5-1,TRBJ2-7,TGCGCCAGCAGCCCAGACCCTTACGGGGAGCAGTACTTC,CASSPDPYGEQYF
-,few,TRBV7-3,TRBJ2-1,TGTGCCAGCAGCCCGTACTGGAGCTCCTACAATGAGCAGTTCTTC,CASSPYWSSYNEQFF
-,many,TRBV6-2/TRBV6-3,TRBJ2-2,TGTGCCAGCAGAGGGGCGGTCACCGGGGAGCTGTTTTTT,CASRGAVTGELFF
-,many,TRBV29-1,TRBJ2-3,TGCAGCGCACCTTTTGGGGGCGGCTACACAGATACGCAGTATTTT,CSAPFGGGYTDTQYF
TRBD1,-,TRBV20-1,TRBJ2-7,TGCAGTGCTAGGAGGACAGGTTTCTCCTACGAGCAGTACTTC,CSARRTGFSYEQYF
TRBD2,many,TRBV27,TRBJ2-7,TGTGCCAGCAGTTTAGGGGCTAGCGGAGTGGGGGAGCAGTACTTC,CASSLGASGVGEQYF
-,many,TRBV3-1,TRBJ2-1,TGTGCCAGCAGCAAGTATCAGGGGAATGAGCAGTTCTTC,CASSKYQGNEQFF
TRBD2,many,TRBV20-1,TRBJ2-1,TGCAGTGCTACTTTTCGGGCGGGAGGAATCGGAAATGAGCAGTTCTTC,CSATFRAGGIGNEQFF
-,many,TRBV18,TRBJ2-1,TGTGCCAGCTCACCACCTTCCTCCTACAATGAGCAGTTCTTC,CASSPPSSYNEQFF
-,-,TRBV20-1,TRBJ2-1,TGCAGTGCTAGACAGGACGGGCGCAATGAGCAGTTCTTC,CSARQDGRNEQFF
-,many,TRBV18,TRBJ2-7,TGTGCCAGCTCACGGGAGTCAAACGAGCAGTACTTC,CASSRESNEQYF
TRBD2,many,TRBV15,TRBJ2-1,TGTGCCACCAGCCCACCGACTAGCGGGAGGGGGAGGAATGAGCAGTTCTTC,CATSPPTSGRGRNEQFF
-,many,TRBV20-1,TRBJ2-1,TGCAGTGCTAGTACTCGTCAGGGATTAGGGAATGAGCAGTTCTTC,CSASTRQGLGNEQFF
-,many,TRBV7-2,TRBJ2-7,TGTGCCAGCAGCTTAGCGGGTCCCCCCTACGAGCAGTACTTC,CASSLAGPPYEQYF
TRBD2,many,TRBV20-1,TRBJ2-3,TGCAGTGCTAGAGGGGGGAGGGCCGTAGATACGCAGTATTTT,CSARGGRAVDTQYF
TRBD1,-,TRBV5-1,TRBJ1-3,TGCGCCAGCAGCTTGGATGGGACAGGCTCTGGAAACACCATATATTTT,CASSLDGTGSGNTIYF
-,many,TRBV20-1,TRBJ1-1,TGCAGTGCCCTGAGGTTTCGGGGTTTGAACACTGAAGCTTTCTTT,CSALRFRGLNTEAFF
-,many,TRBV11-2,TRBJ2-2,TGTGCCAGCAGCCTAGGGCAGGGCGACTCCGGGGAGCTGTTTTTT,CASSLGQGDSGELFF
TRBD2,-,TRBV7-3,TRBJ2-1,TGTGCCAGCAGCTTAACTCGCAGCGGGAGTCGGAATGAGCAGTTCTTC,CASSLTRSGSRNEQFF
-,once,TRBV11-2,TRBJ2-2,TGTGCCAGCCGTTTCTCAAGCACCACCGGGGAGCTGTTTTTT,CASRFSSTTGELFF
-,many,TRBV6-2/TRBV6-3,TRBJ1-1,TGTGCCAGCACCTGGGGCGGCTACACTGAAGCTTTCTTT,CASTWGGYTEAFF
-,-,TRBV2,TRBJ1-1,TGTGCCAGCAGTGAAGGACAGCTACTTGAAGCTTTCTTT,CASSEGQLLEAFF
TRBD2,many,TRBV11-2,TRBJ2-7,TGTGCCAGCAGCCCCGGGGGGGGGGTATCGGGATACGAGCAGTACTTC,CASSPGGGVSGYEQYF
TRBD2,-,TRBV5-4,TRBJ2-5,TGTGCCAGCAGCGAGACGGGACTAGCGGGAGAGACCCAGTACTTC,CASSETGLAGETQYF
-,-,TRBV5-1,TRBJ1-1,TGCGCCAGCAGCTTCTACAGGAGTAACACTGAAGCTTTCTTT,CASSFYRSNTEAFF
-,many,TRBV29-1,TRBJ1-1,TGCAGCGTTGAGTCCCTTATGAGGGGCACTGAAGCTTTCTTT,CSVESLMRGTEAFF
TRBD2,many,TRBV28,TRBJ2-3,TGTGCCAGCATTCTAGCGGGTAGCACAGATACGCAGTATTTT,CASILAGSTDTQYF
-,many,TRBV7-2,TRBJ1-1,TGTGCCAGCAGCTCCGCAATTGCCGGGGTCGGGACTGAAGCTTTCTTT,CASSSAIAGVGTEAFF
-,many,TRBV2,TRBJ2-4,TGTGCCAGCAGTGAATTGGTCCCGGGACGGCCCAAAAACATTCAGTACTTC,CASSELVPGRPKNIQYF
-,few,TRBV6-1,TRBJ2-3,TGTGCCAGCAGTGACGACACAAGCACAGGTACGCAGTATTTT,CASSDDTSTGTQYF
-,-,TRBV24-1,TRBJ2-2,TGTGCCACCAGTCGTGCCTCGATTTCAGAGCTGTTTTTT,CATSRASISELFF
-,once,TRBV3-1,TRBJ2-5,TGTGCCAGCAGCCAAGATCCCAGGGTAGAGACCCAGTACTTC,CASSQDPRVETQYF
TRBD1,many,TRBV27,TRBJ1-2,TGTGCCAGCAGTTCTTCCGGGACAGTTAACTATGGCTACACCTTC,CASSSSGTVNYGYTF
-,many,TRBV11-2,TRBJ1-5,TGTGCCAGCAGCTGGCCAAGCAATCAGCCCCAGCATTTT,CASSWPSNQPQHF